This TCR beta chain was observed in a study of naive and memory T cell subsets (dated by TCRdb to the late 2010s). Looking at the study overall: An open-source, UMI-based TCR alpha and beta sequencing pipeline was applied to sorted naive and memory peripheral blood T cell subsets. RNA was DNase-treated and reverse transcribed with TCR constant-region primers, mostly using SuperScript III. Complete agreement was observed between the functional CMV T cell responses and the IgG serology results.

What the research found in general, with its limitations: The repertoire findings for the naive and memory subsets could not be validated against a ground truth, as none was available. Single alpha or beta chain sequences, rather than paired alpha/beta receptors, were used to define clonotypes. After error correction, only a single occurrence was seen for over 95% of naive TCR sequences, so much steeper abundance distributions were produced than in memory subsets. A power law was followed by TCR abundance, with an exponent that differed between naive and memory subsets but was consistent across the three individuals. RNA-based TCR counts may be affected by expression changes linked to T cell activation and differentiation. A few larger clonotypes were found in naive repertoires, especially CD8, and these larger clonotypes were possibly memory cells re-expressing CD45RA. Gini index rose and Shannon and inverse Simpson diversity fell from naive through CM, EM and EMRA in both CD4 and CD8 cells.

Separate amplification of TCR alpha and beta chain libraries was performed from the second PCR step onward. CMV status of each donor was established by measuring IFNgamma production from CD4+ T cells after fresh PBMCs were stimulated overnight with CMV viral lysate. Using Miltenyi beads, CD4 T cells were first positively selected, and CD8 T cells were then positively selected from the CD4-negative fraction. After staining for CD3, CD4, CD8, CD45RA, CD27 and a live/dead dye, cells were sorted on a BD Aria II into four subsets based on CD45RA and CD27. A few healthy volunteers provided blood, and the blood of each volunteer was split into CD4 and CD8 T cells and then into four differentiation subsets. Approximately 120 ml of peripheral blood was drawn per donor, and PBMC were isolated by Ficoll-Paque PLUS density-gradient centrifugation. Sorted cells were lysed in RLT buffer, and RNA was extracted with a Qiagen RNeasy kit and stored at -80°C.

The CDR3 measures 15 amino acids from cysteine to phenylalanine. Here the CDR3 DNA is all that survives: 45 bases in frame from base 1. V sheds 6 bases and J sheds 0 bases, leaving 15 bases between their ends. With respect to this clonotype: The antigen this receptor binds is unknown. No quality values exist for individual bases; no much larger clone is one base distant.

Library creation used UMI-ligation and nested PCR. The beta constant-region primer consisted of an equimolar mixture of two oligonucleotides that together covered TRBC1 and TRBC2. The ligated cDNA went through four rounds of PCR with nested alpha and beta constant-region primers together with the SP2 primer. A single-stranded oligonucleotide containing the SP2 primer and a 12-nucleotide UMI was joined to the 3' end of the cDNA by T4 RNA ligase 1. Incubation of the ligation reaction was carried out at 16 degrees C for roughly 18-24 hours. PCR2 was usually performed as a SYBR Green qPCR and halted at a preset threshold so that over-amplification would not occur. All purifications after the first were performed with Agencourt AMPure XP magnetic beads. Library quantification was done by Qubit, followed by a TapeStation check on which the main peak was expected at around 650 bp. Sequencing of the pooled libraries was done on an Illumina MiSeq using v2 2x251 paired-end kits, which typically yielded roughly 1-2.1 million reads per sample. Each sample was pooled at 3 to 4.5 nM, and roughly 5-7.5% PhiX was included to help cluster recognition. The original pipeline was this. V and J genes were assigned to Demultiplexor-processed FASTQ reads by Decombinator through tag matching, with a single base-pair mismatch being allowed. UMIs were used by Collapsinator to correct both sequencing errors and frequency errors arising from PCR heterogeneity. TCRs were translated and CDR3s were extracted from the conserved cysteine to the FGXG phenylalanine by CDR3Translator, with non-productive sequences being flagged. Gini, Shannon entropy and inverse Simpson indices were computed after subsampling the repertoires to the same number of UMI-defined TCRs. Within the linear range, a power law was fitted by maximum likelihood to the distributions of clonotype abundance. Similar UMI counts, unique TCR numbers and clonal distributions were obtained with the pipeline and with MIGEC on one naive CD8 sample. One analysis removed from the naive repertoire any naive TCRs that were also found in any memory subset from the same donor. A set of roughly 7,000 CMV-associated CDR3 sequences, compiled from VDJdb and a published dataset, was used to search the repertoires. Through fastp at Q25 and MiXCR, TCRdb rebuilt clones from the public reads, retaining in-frame beta chains. Rows merge per CDR3 protein into single entries with the most common DNA and genes. The V and J calls and clone size are TCRdb's, not the authors'. Counted in this sample were under 150,000 distinct CDR3 sequences; 15% to 25% of them appeared once. 0.6% to 0.7% of the sample is held by the ten biggest clonotypes.

Recombination linked TRBV12-3 or TRBV12-4 to TRBJ2-7; the D gene is possibly TRBD2, with 6 bases matching. Sequenced material: naive CD8+ T cells from blood. According to the study, the label for this sample's cell subset or site signals: naive T cells, CD45RA high CD27+. The sequence derives from a human donor in good health. The DNA sequence follows: TGTGCCAGCAGCCACCGGGACTGGGGCTCCTACGAGCAGTACTTC. This sequence encodes CASSHRDWGSYEQYF.